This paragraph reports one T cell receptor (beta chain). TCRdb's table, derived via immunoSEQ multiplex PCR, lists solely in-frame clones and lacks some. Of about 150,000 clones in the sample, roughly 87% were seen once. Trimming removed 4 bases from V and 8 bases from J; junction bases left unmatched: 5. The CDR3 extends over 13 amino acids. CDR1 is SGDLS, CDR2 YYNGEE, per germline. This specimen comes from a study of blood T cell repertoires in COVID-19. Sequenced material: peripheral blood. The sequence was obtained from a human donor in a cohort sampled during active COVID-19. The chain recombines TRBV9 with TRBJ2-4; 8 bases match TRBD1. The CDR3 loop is CASSLDREDIQYF. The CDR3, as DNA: TGTGCCAGCAGCTTGGACAGGGAGGACATTCAGTACTTC.